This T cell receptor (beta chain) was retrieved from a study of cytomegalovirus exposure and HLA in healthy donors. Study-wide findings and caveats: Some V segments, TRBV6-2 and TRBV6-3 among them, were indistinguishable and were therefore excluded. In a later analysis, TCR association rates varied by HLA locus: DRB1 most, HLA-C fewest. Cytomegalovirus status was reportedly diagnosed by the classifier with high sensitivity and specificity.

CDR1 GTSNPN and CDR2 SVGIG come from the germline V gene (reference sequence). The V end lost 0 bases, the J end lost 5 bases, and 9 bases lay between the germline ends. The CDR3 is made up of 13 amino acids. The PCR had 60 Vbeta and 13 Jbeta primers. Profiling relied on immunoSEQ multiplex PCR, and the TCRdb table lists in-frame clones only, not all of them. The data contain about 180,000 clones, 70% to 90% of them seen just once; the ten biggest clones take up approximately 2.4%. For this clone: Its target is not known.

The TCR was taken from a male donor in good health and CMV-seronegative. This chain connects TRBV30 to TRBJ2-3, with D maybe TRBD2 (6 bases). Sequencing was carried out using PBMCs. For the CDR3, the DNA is TGTGCCTGGAGTGTCGGACTAAAAGATACGCAGTATTTT. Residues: CAWSVGLKDTQYF.